Presented here are 19 T cell receptor beta chains from one specimen sequenced in a study of blood T cell repertoires in COVID-19. Sequenced by immunoSEQ multiplex PCR; TCRdb stores in-frame clones only, minus some. Of 60,000 to 65,000 clones listed, about 74% were seen once; the top ten hold 25% to 30%. Sequencing used peripheral blood. The receptors stem from a woman older than 75 with acute or convalescent COVID-19.

This sequence joins TRBV7-6 and TRBJ1-4; tentative D call: TRBD1 (6 bases). Germline CDR1 reads SGHVS; CDR2 reads FNYEAQ. The CDR3 covers 14 residues. Trimming took 4 bases from V and 7 from J, leaving 13 bases between them. The CDR3 bases are TGTGCCAGCAGCTCGTTGGACAGCGTTGAAAAACTGTTTTTT. Its protein product is CASSSLDSVEKLFF.

This clone was seen only once. This chain joins TRBV6-5 and TRBJ2-5; 10 bases are a match to TRBD2. Germline CDR1 reads MNHEY; CDR2 reads SVGAGI. The CDR3 extends over 14 amino acids. V lost 5 bases and J lost 5; bases outside the gene matches: 5. Written as DNA, the CDR3 is TGTGCCAGCAGTCCCGGGACTAGCGTTGAGACCCAGTACTTC. This encodes CASSPGTSVETQYF.

As DNA, the CDR3 is TGTGCCAGCAGCCCGGGTGTGAACACCGGGGAGCTGTTTTTT. Translated, it gives CASSPGVNTGELFF. V usage is TRBV7-2 and J usage is TRBJ2-2, with D unresolved. CDR3 length: 14 residues. CDR1 is SGHTA and CDR2 is FQGNSA in the germline V gene. V lost 5 bases and J lost 1, with 8 bases in between.

CDR3 sequence reads: CASRDGRSSYNEQFF. For the CDR3, the DNA is TGTGCCAGCCGGGACGGGAGGAGCTCCTACAATGAGCAGTTCTTC. The rearrangement uses TRBV2 and TRBJ2-1; 7 bases align to TRBD2. This CDR3 is 15 amino acids long. Germline trimming cut 8 bases from V and 0 bases from J; bases unmatched to any gene: 7. The V gene's germline CDR1 is SNHLY and CDR2 FYNNEI.

This clone has just a few counts. The V and J genes are TRBV6-5 and TRBJ2-2; 12 bases are a match to TRBD2. The CDR3 contains 15 residues. Looked up from germline, CDR1 is MNHEY and CDR2 is SVGAGI. V shed 8 bases, J shed 6 bases, and the junction held 7 bases outside the gene matches. CDR3 DNA: TGTGCCAGCTGCGGACTAGCGGGGTTCCCCGGGGAGCTGTTTTTT. Translation: CASCGLAGFPGELFF.

Points on this clone: Other DNA sequences from this sample encode an identical CDR3 as well. J is TRBJ1-6 and V is TRBV6-5; D is unresolved. The CDR3 totals 14 residues. V was trimmed by 6 bases and J by 4 bases, leaving 10 bases between them. CDR1 is MNHEY, CDR2 SVGAGI, per germline. The CDR3 DNA reads TGTGCCAGCAGGCGGGAGGCGTATAATTCACCCCTCCACTTT. It codes for CASRREAYNSPLHF.

This clone was picked up one time. The gene calls are TRBV11-3 and TRBJ2-7; 7 bases map to TRBD1. The CDR3 contains 13 residues. V was pared by 5 bases and J by 3 bases, with 4 bases of the junction left unmatched. The V gene's germline CDR1 is SGHNT and CDR2 YENEEA. The CDR3: CASSRGQYYEQYF. For the CDR3, the DNA is TGTGCCAGCAGCCGGGGACAGTACTACGAGCAGTACTTC.

By sample fraction, this clone is medium-sized. The genes are TRBV27 and TRBJ2-1; a weak D match, TRBD2 (6 bases). Per germline, CDR1 MNHEY and CDR2 SMNVEV (reference sequence). V was trimmed by 3 bases and J by 2 bases, leaving 14 bases between them. The CDR3 is 16 amino acids. CDR3 region: CASSFVGGSPYNEQFF. CDR3 coding DNA: TGTGCCAGCAGTTTCGTGGGAGGTTCTCCCTACAATGAGCAGTTCTTC.

The chain has TRBV28 and TRBJ1-2; 11 bases agree with TRBD1. J was trimmed by 2 bases and V by 1 base; bases with no gene match: 6. The CDR3 covers 17 residues. CDR1 MDHEN and CDR2 SYDVKM come from the germline V gene. CDR3 DNA: TGTGCCAGCAGTTTATCTGGACAGGGGGCGCGGAACTATGGCTACACCTTC. Amino acid sequence: CASSLSGQGARNYGYTF.

The chain has TRBV24-1 and TRBJ2-4, with TRBD2 matching 14 bases. Per the germline V gene, CDR1 is KGHDR and CDR2 is SFDVKD. The junction had 10 bases not matched to a gene; V was cut back by 3 bases and J by 10 bases. This CDR3 has 17 residues. The CDR3 loop is CATSDRNPGLAGVIQYF. CDR3 nucleotides: TGTGCCACCAGTGATCGCAACCCGGGACTAGCGGGAGTTATTCAGTACTTC.

The J gene is TRBJ2-1, the V gene TRBV13, with 7 bases lining up with TRBD1. The CDR3 has 15 residues. The trim removed 2 bases at V and 9 bases at J, leaving 10 bases unmatched. CDR1 is PRHDT, CDR2 FYEKMQ, per germline (reference sequence). This chain's CDR3 is CASSLLGQAHSEQFF. The CDR3 DNA reads as TGTGCCAGCAGCTTACTCGGACAGGCTCACAGTGAGCAGTTCTTC.

This clone was counted once. This chain uses TRBV27 with TRBJ2-2; TRBD2 matches at 13 bases. Trimming at V came to 3 bases and at J to 3 bases, leaving 4 bases not matched to a gene. Germline V gene sequence: CDR1 MNHEY, CDR2 SMNVEV (reference sequence). The CDR3 has 17 amino acids. The chain's CDR3 is CASSLGLAGLDTGELFF. CDR3 in DNA: TGTGCCAGCAGTTTGGGACTAGCGGGACTGGACACCGGGGAGCTGTTTTTT.

This clone is medium-sized within its sample. The rearrangement uses TRBV5-1 and TRBJ2-3; TRBD2 matches 9 bases. Germline CDR1 reads SGHRS; CDR2 reads YFSETQ. V lost 0 bases and J lost 5; bases outside the gene matches: 7. The CDR3 spans 16 residues. The CDR3 DNA reads TGCGCCAGCAGCTTGGAGGTAGCGGGAGAGGGAGATACGCAGTATTTT. Residues: CASSLEVAGEGDTQYF.

The rearrangement uses TRBV5-1 and TRBJ2-1, with D possibly matching TRBD2 (5 bases). Deletions cut 1 base from V and 2 bases from J, with 13 bases between. Per germline, CDR1 SGHRS and CDR2 YFSETQ. The CDR3 contains 16 residues. In nucleotides, the CDR3 is TGCGCCAGCAGCTTGAGCGGTGCGGGTACCTACAATGAGCAGTTCTTC. It encodes CASSLSGAGTYNEQFF.

The chain carries TRBV19 and TRBJ2-5, with D possibly TRBD2 on 6 matching bases. V was cut by 5 bases and J by 4 bases, with 17 bases left in between. The CDR3 runs to 15 residues. Germline V CDR1 and CDR2: LNHDA, SQIVND (reference sequence). As DNA, the CDR3 is TGTGCCAGTAGTGGGAGTCGGGAGTGGGGAGAGACCCAGTACTTC. This gives the protein CASSGSREWGETQYF.

This clone was detected only once. This chain uses TRBV7-8 with TRBJ2-1; D unclear. V was cut by 5 bases and J by 2 bases, with 10 bases left in between. Germline V gene data show CDR1 as SGHVS and CDR2 as FQNEAQ. This CDR3 is built from 14 residues. Written as DNA, the CDR3 is TGTGCCAGCAGCACCAGAAATACCTACAATGAGCAGTTCTTC. It yields the protein CASSTRNTYNEQFF.

The rearrangement links TRBV4-3 to TRBJ1-2, with 9 bases fitting TRBD1. The CDR3 is made up of 14 amino acids. Unmatched junction bases numbered 6, after V lost 6 bases and J lost 4 bases. Germline V gene sequence: CDR1 LGHNA, CDR2 YSLEER. CDR3 sequence: CASSSTTGGYGYTF. The CDR3 DNA sequence: TGCGCCAGCAGTTCTACGACAGGGGGCTATGGCTACACCTTC.

The chain employs TRBV24-1 and TRBJ2-7; TRBD1 might be the D (6 bases). V was trimmed by 6 bases and J by 2 bases, leaving 10 bases between them. This CDR3 is built from 13 residues. The germline gives CDR1 KGHDR, CDR2 SFDVKD. The CDR3 reads CATSLTGTYEQYF. Written as DNA, the CDR3 is TGTGCCACCAGTCTTACAGGGACCTACGAGCAGTACTTC.

This clone was recorded a few times. CDR3 sequence reads: CASSQDGTHRTHQPQHF. The CDR3 DNA reads as TGTGCCAGCAGCCAAGATGGGACTCACCGAACCCATCAGCCCCAGCATTTT. The chain combines TRBV4-2 with TRBJ1-5; perhaps TRBD1 as D (5 bases). Looked up from germline, CDR1 is LGHNA and CDR2 is YNFKEQ. This CDR3 spans 17 amino acids. Trimming shortened V by 0 bases and J by 5 bases, and 17 bases separated the two germline ends.